These 20 T cell receptor beta chains were all obtained from the same sample, sequenced in a study of PD-1 blockade in classical Hodgkin lymphoma. In every patient, relapse followed autologous stem cell transplantation, while exposure to brentuximab vedotin differed. Sequenced by immunoSEQ multiplex PCR; TCRdb stores in-frame clones only, minus some. Seen here are 100,000 or so clones, around nine tenths observed once, and the top ten hold about 7.1%. The sequencing used peripheral blood mononuclear cells (PBMCs), collected before the second cycle of nivolumab. The receptors were gathered from a human donor with classical Hodgkin lymphoma.

The chain is built from TRBV27 and TRBJ1-3, with 12 bases matching TRBD1. There are 15 residues in the CDR3. After removal of 6 bases from V and 4 bases from J, the junction contained 4 bases not matched to a gene. Germline CDR1 is MNHEY and CDR2 is SMNVEV (reference sequence). Written as DNA, the CDR3 is TGTGCCAGCAGGATGGGACAGGGGGCAGGAAACACCATATATTTT. It encodes CASRMGQGAGNTIYF.

The chain is built from TRBV5-6 and TRBJ2-1, with TRBD2 matching over 11 bases. Losses at the gene ends were 3 bases for V and 12 bases for J; bases not matched to a gene: 23. CDR1 SGHDT and CDR2 YYEEEE come from the germline V gene. This CDR3 is 19 amino acids long. DNA for the CDR3: TGTGCCAGCAGCTCCCTGGGTTGGCTAGCGGGGGGCACGTATTTGGCGCAGTTCTTC. Encoded protein: CASSSLGWLAGGTYLAQFF. The full variable domain, its missing parts supplied by reference TRBV5-6 and TRBJ2-1, is DAGVTQSPTHLIKTRGQQVTLRCSPKSGHDTVSWYQQALGQGPQFIFQYYEEEERQRGNFPDRFSGHQFPNYSSELNVNALLLGDSALYLCASSSLGWLAGGTYLAQFFGPGTRLTVL.

The gene calls are TRBV9 and TRBJ2-5; D gene ambiguous. Germline-derived CDR1 and CDR2 are SGDLS and YYNGEE. The CDR3 length is 13 residues. Trimming shortened V by 9 bases and J by 2 bases, and 14 bases separated the two germline ends. The CDR3 coding sequence is TGTGCCACGGCTGCAGGAGATCAAGAGACCCAGTACTTC. Its translation is CATAAGDQETQYF.

V is TRBV19 and J is TRBJ2-7; a possible D gene is TRBD2 (6 bases). The CDR3 extends over 12 amino acids. CDR1 and CDR2 from the germline V gene are LNHDA and SQIVND (reference sequence). The V end was cut by 4 bases, the J end by 4 bases, with 8 bases between. The CDR3 bases are TGTGCCAGTAGTAGGGGACTTTACGAGCAGTACTTC. It specifies CASSRGLYEQYF. Complete variable domain (other parts from reference TRBV19 and TRBJ2-7): DGGITQSPKYLFRKEGQNVTLSCEQNLNHDAMYWYRQDPGQGLRLIYYSQIVNDFQKGDIAEGYSVSREKKESFPLTVTSAQKNPTAFYLCASSRGLYEQYFGPGTRLTVT.

V gene TRBV5-1 combines with J gene TRBJ2-5, with no clear D. Germline V gives CDR1 SGHRS, CDR2 YFSETQ. Trimming took 3 bases from V and 3 from J, leaving 9 bases between them. CDR3 length: 13 amino acids. The CDR3 DNA is TGCGCCAGCAGCTGGGCTATTGAAGAGACCCAGTACTTC. Protein: CASSWAIEETQYF. The full variable domain, with the rest looked up from reference TRBV5-1 and TRBJ2-5, is KAGVTQTPRYLIKTRGQQVTLSCSPISGHRSVSWYQQTPGQGLQFLFEYFSETQRNKGNFPGRFSGRQFSNSRSEMNVSTLELGDSALYLCASSWAIEETQYFGPGTRLLVL.

The V and J genes are TRBV6-5 and TRBJ1-2; tentatively, D is TRBD1 (5 bases). The germline gives CDR1 MNHEY, CDR2 SVGAGI. V lost 3 bases and J 10 bases, leaving 21 bases between the germline ends. The CDR3 contains 15 residues. CDR3 sequence: CASSYELWGPRAYTF. DNA for the CDR3: TGTGCCAGCAGTTATGAGCTTTGGGGCCCCAGGGCCTACACCTTC.

The count of this clone is one. CDR3 sequence reads: CASSPIGGLAGRMSYEQYF. CDR3 bases: TGTGCCAGCAGCCCGATCGGAGGACTAGCGGGGAGGATGAGCTACGAGCAGTACTTC. The rearrangement joins TRBV9 to TRBJ2-7; 12 bases align to TRBD2. CDR1 is SGDLS and CDR2 is YYNGEE in the germline V gene. The CDR3 spans 19 residues. V shed 4 bases and J 3 bases; nucleotides not matched to a gene: 17.

In this sample, this clone turned up once. The rearrangement joins TRBV5-7 to TRBJ1-2; D is unresolved. TRBV5-7 is annotated as an ORF whose role is uncertain. The ends were cut back, 1 base at V and 4 bases at J, with 17 bases in the middle. The CDR3 contains 16 residues. The CDR3 nucleotides read TGTGCCAGCAGCTTGAATGACTCACAGAGATTCTATGGCTACACCTTC. Amino acid sequence: CASSLNDSQRFYGYTF.

This rearrangement joins TRBV7-3 to TRBJ2-3; D perhaps matches TRBD2 (5 bases). Germline CDR1 SGHTA, CDR2 FQGTGA. The CDR3 covers 14 residues. Trimming pared 3 bases from V and 2 bases from J, leaving 9 bases between. Here the CDR3 DNA reads TGTGCCAGCAGCTTCCGGGAATTCACAGATACGCAGTATTTT. It specifies CASSFREFTDTQYF.

The gene calls are TRBV19 and TRBJ2-7, with 8 bases aligning to TRBD1. CDR1 and CDR2 from the germline V gene are LNHDA and SQIVND (reference sequence). The CDR3 has 12 amino acids. Trimming cost V 10 bases and J 3 bases; bases outside gene matches: 5. CDR3 loop: CATRTGSYEQYF. CDR3 DNA sequence: TGTGCCACCAGGACAGGGAGCTACGAGCAGTACTTC.

This clone appeared a few times. CDR3 in amino acids: CASSQGLAGAQETQYF. The CDR3 region has the DNA TGTGCCAGCAGCCAAGGGCTAGCGGGGGCCCAAGAGACCCAGTACTTC. The chain carries TRBV4-2 and TRBJ2-5; 10 nucleotides agree with TRBD2. V gave up 1 base and J gave up 1 base; unmatched junction bases: 3. Germline CDR1 reads LGHNA; CDR2 reads YNFKEQ. The CDR3 runs 16 residues.

Concerning this clone itself: Other nucleotide sequences from this sample produce the same CDR3. The chain carries TRBV11-3 and TRBJ2-1, with D tentatively TRBD1 or TRBD2 (5 bases each). V lost 3 bases and J 0 bases, leaving 9 bases between the germline ends. Germline CDR1 SGHNT, CDR2 YENEEA. This CDR3 is built from 15 residues. CDR3 nucleotides: TGTGCCAGCAGCTTGGGACCAGACTCCTACAATGAGCAGTTCTTC. This sequence encodes CASSLGPDSYNEQFF. Filled out from reference TRBV11-3 and TRBJ2-1, the complete variable domain reads EAGVVQSPRYKIIEKKQPVAFWCNPISGHNTLYWYLQNLGQGPELLIRYENEEAVDDSQLPKDRFSAERLKGVDSTLKIQPAELGDSAVYLCASSLGPDSYNEQFFGPGTRLTVL.

This clone was observed a few times. The chain joins TRBV18 to TRBJ1-1; no firm D call. The CDR3 covers 13 residues. Germline V CDR1 and CDR2: KGHSH, LQKENI. V shed 7 bases and J shed 2 bases, with 11 bases lying between them. The CDR3: CASFAGPNTEAFF. CDR3 nucleotides: TGTGCCAGCTTCGCAGGCCCCAACACTGAAGCTTTCTTT.

The chain is built from TRBV7-2 and TRBJ1-2; a possible D gene is TRBD1 (6 bases). Germline values: CDR1 SGHTA, CDR2 FQGNSA. CDR3 size: 15 residues. Trimming left V 3 bases short and J 8 bases short, with 19 bases between. The CDR3 loop reads CASSFTLLTGVGYTF. CDR3 coding DNA: TGTGCCAGCAGCTTTACCCTCTTGACAGGAGTCGGCTACACCTTC.

This chain uses TRBV9 with TRBJ1-2; D is ambiguous. V lost 0 bases and J 2 bases, leaving 5 bases between the germline ends. The germline gives CDR1 SGDLS, CDR2 YYNGEE. The CDR3 is made up of 13 amino acids. The DNA of the CDR3 is TGTGCCAGCAGCGTAGTTGCAAACTATGGCTACACCTTC. Residues: CASSVVANYGYTF.

This chain connects TRBV11-2 to TRBJ2-5; TRBD1 agrees at 7 bases. Losses at the gene ends were 4 bases for V and 7 bases for J; bases not matched to a gene: 12. CDR1 and CDR2 (germline): SGHAT, FQNNGV. This CDR3 comprises 15 residues. Written as DNA, the CDR3 is TGTGCCAGCAGCTACTCAGGGGGACGCCACGGGACCCAGTACTTC. As protein: CASSYSGGRHGTQYF.

The rearrangement links TRBV10-3 to TRBJ1-4; D is uncertain. The CDR3 totals 14 residues. In germline, CDR1 is ENHRY, CDR2 SYGVKD. V dropped 4 bases and J dropped 5 bases, with 11 bases sitting between them. DNA of the CDR3: TGTGCCATCAGTGTCAAACTGGGGAATGAAAAACTGTTTTTT. Translating gives CAISVKLGNEKLFF.

A few counts support this clone. J is TRBJ1-2 and V is TRBV11-2; tentative D call: TRBD1 (5 bases). Trimming took off 2 bases at V and 4 bases at J, with 11 bases between the two ends. Germline V gene data show CDR1 as SGHAT and CDR2 as FQNNGV. The CDR3 extends over 14 amino acids. This CDR3 is CASSLSRQGYGYTF. CDR3 nucleotides: TGTGCCAGCAGCTTAAGTCGTCAGGGCTATGGCTACACCTTC.

This clone has more than one count but fewer than ten. The V and J genes are TRBV30 and TRBJ1-6; tentative D call: TRBD1 (5 bases). V was shortened by 5 bases and J by 4 bases, with 18 bases between the two germline ends. The CDR3 totals 16 residues. Germline V CDR1 and CDR2: GTSNPN, SVGIG (reference sequence). The CDR3 here is CAWPFDSRRYNSPLHF. The DNA of the CDR3 is TGTGCCTGGCCATTTGACAGCCGTAGGTATAATTCACCCCTCCACTTT.

This clone has a single count. The chain employs TRBV18 and TRBJ2-1; D remains ambiguous. Trimming cost V 5 bases and J 4 bases, with 9 bases left between them. CDR1 is KGHSH and CDR2 is LQKENI in the germline V gene. CDR3 length equals 13 residues. DNA of the CDR3: TGTGCCAGCTCAATCGACTCTTACAATGAGCAGTTCTTC. Translating it yields CASSIDSYNEQFF.